This T cell receptor beta chain was sequenced for a study of CD8 T cells in ankylosing spondylitis. Whole-study findings and limits: Characteristic of ankylosing spondylitis blood, it appeared, was a TCR beta motif comprising roughly eight highly homologous variants.

In the case of this clonotype: Antigen unknown.

Quantitative 5'-RACE with molecular barcodes was used to make the TCR beta libraries. MiXCR, run by TCRdb on the 5' RACE reads, gives a single entry per CDR3 protein. Of under 250,000 distinct CDR3 sequences listed, 7.3% are singletons. CDR3 length equals 15 residues. V lost 2 bases to trimming and J lost 3 bases, with 12 bases between them. The V gene's germline CDR1 is WNHNN and CDR2 SYGVQD (reference sequence). The V gene is TRBV10-1, the J gene TRBJ2-3; D uncertain. The receptor's source is a male donor with ankylosing spondylitis. Sequenced sample: blood, either unsorted or a sorted T cell fraction (not recorded which). CDR3: CASSEGVGWTDTQYF. CDR3 bases: TGCGCCAGCAGTGAGGGGGTAGGGTGGACAGATACGCAGTATTTT.